The 5 T cell receptor beta chains below were found in one sample sequenced in a study of cytomegalovirus exposure and HLA in healthy donors. The PCR contained 60 Vbeta and 13 Jbeta primers. The method was immunoSEQ multiplex PCR; TCRdb's version includes in-frame clones alone and lacks a portion of them. Here the sample spans about 150,000 clones, roughly four fifths being singletons. The sample consisted of PBMCs. The source of these receptors is a man aged 18 to 29 in good health and CMV-seronegative.

V usage is TRBV14 and J usage is TRBJ1-4; TRBD1 might be the D (6 bases). Looked up from germline, CDR1 is SGHDN and CDR2 is FVKESK. The CDR3 is made up of 15 amino acids. Trimming stripped 2 bases from V and 5 bases from J, with 12 bases between. CDR3 coding DNA: TGTGCCAGCAGCCAAAACAGGGAAAGGAATGAAAAACTGTTTTTT. The encoded protein is CASSQNRERNEKLFF.

As DNA, the CDR3 is TGTGCCAGCAGCGTAGCTGGGACAGAAAATCAGCCCCAGCATTTT. This encodes CASSVAGTENQPQHF. This rearrangement joins TRBV9 to TRBJ1-5, with 7 bases that match TRBD1. V was pared by 0 bases and J by 4 bases, with 4 bases of the junction left unmatched. This CDR3 is 15 amino acids long. Germline V gives CDR1 SGDLS, CDR2 YYNGEE.

The V and J genes are TRBV5-8 and TRBJ2-1; perhaps TRBD1 as D (6 bases). CDR1 and CDR2 from the germline V gene are SGHTS and YDEGEE. With 4 bases removed from V and 3 bases from J, the gap between germline ends came to 23 bases. The CDR3 sequence is 18 residues long. CDR3: CASSRTGSEPSHYNEQFF. CDR3 bases: TGTGCCAGCAGCCGTACAGGGTCCGAACCCTCGCACTACAATGAGCAGTTCTTC.

V usage is TRBV5-1 and J usage is TRBJ2-1, with unresolved D. The CDR3 extends over 13 amino acids. Trimming took off 0 bases at V and 6 bases at J, with 7 bases between the two ends. The germline V gene encodes CDR1 SGHRS and CDR2 YFSETQ. CDR3 residues: CASSLALSNEQFF. The CDR3 nucleotides read TGCGCCAGCAGCTTGGCACTATCCAATGAGCAGTTCTTC.

The chain recombines TRBV19 with TRBJ2-7; TRBD1 might be the D (7 bases). Germline assignment: CDR1 LNHDA and CDR2 SQIVND (reference sequence). The CDR3 sequence is 13 residues long. Trimming left V 6 bases short and J 6 bases short, with 15 bases between. The CDR3 reads CASRFGGGGEQYF. DNA for the CDR3: TGTGCCAGTAGGTTTGGAGGGGGCGGCGAGCAGTACTTC.